The source of this TCR beta chain is a study of blood T cell repertoires in COVID-19. Overall study context: Donors in the United States, Italy and Spain gave samples during acute or convalescent COVID-19. PBMCs, B-cell-depleted T cells, or T cells were the source of the cDNA or gDNA that made up the material.

Authors' analysis steps: Amplified reference gene primers provided the basis for estimating nucleated cell counts. Data came from immunoSEQ multiplex PCR; TCRdb stores just in-frame clones and leaves some out. V, J and clone size are taken as reported in that table, and D and trimming were inferred from the DNA itself. Found here are 200,000 to 250,000 clones, more than 75% of them singletons; the top ten hold 0.85% to 1%. V dropped 5 bases and J dropped 2 bases, with 14 bases sitting between them. This CDR3 region has 15 residues. Germline CDR1 is SGHRS and CDR2 is YFSETQ. The sequence derives from a man between 35 and 55 years old with acute or convalescent COVID-19. The sequenced sample was peripheral blood. V and J are TRBV5-1 and TRBJ1-3; D is unclear. CDR3 in amino acids: CASRGDLGPGNTIYF. The CDR3 region has the DNA TGCGCCAGCAGGGGAGACTTGGGCCCTGGAAACACCATATATTTT.